Listed below are T cell receptor beta chains from one sample, sequenced in a study of early stage breast cancer tumors. Only in-frame clones appear in the TCRdb table, and some are missing; sequencing was by immunoSEQ multiplex PCR. The table shows more than 55,000 clones, with more than 70% occurring only once. The material sequenced was blood. The receptors derive from a person aged 40 to 49 with breast cancer. CDR3s leave out the opening cysteine and the closing phenylalanine or tryptophan.

V gene,J gene,CDR3 protein
TRBV18,TRBJ1-1,ASSPPGIAEAF
TRBV5-1,TRBJ1-1,ASSPEGVFPF
TRBV4-1,TRBJ1-1,ASSQGHDTAF
TRBV27,TRBJ1-1,ASRITGQTNTEAF
TRBV6-1,TRBJ2-7,ASGRQDNTDEQY
TRBV9,TRBJ2-1,ASSTGDGHNEQF
TRBV2,TRBJ1-3,ASSAGQGASGNTIY
TRBV7-8,TRBJ1-5,ASSLGGQPQH
TRBV18,TRBJ1-1,ASSKTGKNTEAF
TRBV5-5,TRBJ2-7,ASVRAGGSYEQY
TRBV15,TRBJ1-3,ATSREGNSGNTIY
TRBV6-1,TRBJ1-1,ASSLRGRGEAF
TRBV7-7,TRBJ1-4,ASSFEGGVSTNEKLF
TRBV11-2,TRBJ2-2,ASSLLAVPNTGELF
TRBV11-2,TRBJ1-1,ASSFRFPGTEAF
TRBV27,TRBJ2-7,ASSLQGLFYEQY
TRBV28,TRBJ1-4,ASIGHGARIEKLF
TRBV7-9,TRBJ2-5,ASSLGGVQETQY
TRBV27,TRBJ2-4,ASSLGGWGLDKNIQY
TRBV7-9,TRBJ2-2,ASSEDTGELF